A single sample is the source of the 9 T cell receptor beta chains below, sequenced in a study of Graves' ophthalmopathy and Graves' hyperthyroidism. Scientists amplified the TCR beta CDR3 regions from RNA transcripts. First-round RT-PCR with HTBI primers preceded a second-round multiplex PCR. TCRdb called the multiplex PCR reads again in MiXCR, with one record for every CDR3 protein. The table lists under 350,000 distinct CDR3 sequences, about 17% of them singletons. Sequences were obtained from peripheral blood. These receptors were obtained from an adult man with Graves' ophthalmopathy.

This clonotype was seen at least ten times. This chain joins TRBV13 and TRBJ1-2; 8 bases are shared with TRBD1. From germline, CDR1 is PRHDT and CDR2 FYEKMQ (reference sequence). V gave up 3 bases and J gave up 2 bases; unmatched junction bases: 2. The CDR3 consists of 14 residues. The CDR3 region is CASSFWTGNYGYTF. CDR3 bases: TGTGCCAGCAGCTTTTGGACAGGGAACTATGGCTACACCTTC.

This clonotype was picked up one time. The chain uses TRBV11-2 and TRBJ2-2; perhaps TRBD1 as D (6 bases). V lost 5 bases, J lost 7 bases, and 11 bases lay in between. CDR3 length: 13 amino acids. The germline CDR1 and CDR2 sequences are SGHAT and FQNNGV. CDR3 amino acids: CASSQQGVGELFF. The CDR3 coding sequence is TGTGCCAGCAGCCAACAGGGCGTCGGGGAGCTGTTTTTT.

This clonotype was counted at least ten times. This chain joins TRBV28 and TRBJ1-1; TRBD1 might be the D (5 bases). V lost 5 bases and J 3 bases, leaving 13 bases between the germline ends. The germline V gene has CDR1 MDHEN and CDR2 SYDVKM. The CDR3 is made up of 14 amino acids. CDR3 nucleotide sequence: TGTGCCAGCAGTCCCGTTTCGGGGGACACTGAAGCTTTCTTT. It specifies CASSPVSGDTEAFF. The whole variable domain, remainder taken from reference TRBV28 and TRBJ1-1, is DVKVTQSSRYLVKRTGEKVFLECVQDMDHENMFWYRQDPGLGLRLIYFSYDVKMKEKGDIPEGYSVSREKKERFSLILESASTNQTSMYLCASSPVSGDTEAFFGQGTRLTVV.

Many counts were recorded for this clonotype. The chain employs TRBV28 and TRBJ2-2; D gene ambiguous. Looked up from germline, CDR1 is MDHEN and CDR2 is SYDVKM. This CDR3 spans 15 amino acids. V was pared by 8 bases and J by 7 bases, with 20 bases between. CDR3 loop: CASYNSGVNGGELFF. DNA for the CDR3: TGTGCCAGCTATAATTCGGGTGTTAATGGCGGGGAGCTGTTTTTT.

This clonotype was detected many times. The chain has TRBV11-2 and TRBJ2-7, with D tentatively TRBD2 (5 bases). Trimming took 2 bases from V and 5 from J, leaving 16 bases between them. The V gene's germline CDR1 is SGHAT and CDR2 FQNNGV. The CDR3 sequence is 15 residues long. CDR3 protein: CASSLPGGLGNEQYF. The CDR3, as DNA: TGTGCCAGCAGCTTACCCGGAGGCCTTGGGAACGAGCAGTACTTC.

This clonotype showed up many times. The chain couples TRBV12-3 or TRBV12-4 to TRBJ2-5; 7 bases line up with TRBD1. The V and J ends lost 1 base and 2 bases, in that order; junction bases with no gene match: 10. The CDR3 is 17 amino acids. The CDR3 loop is CASSLDTESRGQETQYF. The CDR3 DNA follows: TGTGCCAGCAGTTTAGATACAGAGTCCAGGGGGCAAGAGACCCAGTACTTC.

This clonotype was seen at least ten times. This chain connects TRBV3-1 to TRBJ1-2; D is unclear. This CDR3 has 12 amino acids. V was clipped by 0 bases and J by 9 bases, with 8 bases between them. The V gene's germline CDR1 is LGHDT and CDR2 YNNKEL (reference sequence). The CDR3 sequence: CASSQEGRSYTF. CDR3 in DNA: TGTGCCAGCAGCCAAGAGGGGAGGAGCTACACCTTC.

This clonotype was picked up many times. The gene calls are TRBV6-5 and TRBJ2-7; perhaps TRBD1 as D (6 bases). The V gene's germline CDR1 is MNHEY and CDR2 SVGAGI. Trimming took off 2 bases at V and 0 bases at J, with 11 bases between the two ends. This CDR3 spans 15 amino acids. The CDR3 here is CASSYGRGRSYEQYF. Here the CDR3 DNA reads TGTGCCAGCAGTTACGGCAGGGGCCGCTCCTACGAGCAGTACTTC.

This clonotype has ten or more counts. CDR3 region: CASSNTISSSYNSPLHF. In DNA, the CDR3 is TGTGCCAGCAGTAACACGATATCGAGCTCCTATAATTCACCCCTCCACTTT. The V call is TRBV6-5, the J call TRBJ1-6, with unresolved D. CDR1 and CDR2 (germline): MNHEY, SVGAGI. The CDR3 consists of 17 residues. The V end lost 5 bases, the J end lost 0 bases, and 14 bases lay between the germline ends.